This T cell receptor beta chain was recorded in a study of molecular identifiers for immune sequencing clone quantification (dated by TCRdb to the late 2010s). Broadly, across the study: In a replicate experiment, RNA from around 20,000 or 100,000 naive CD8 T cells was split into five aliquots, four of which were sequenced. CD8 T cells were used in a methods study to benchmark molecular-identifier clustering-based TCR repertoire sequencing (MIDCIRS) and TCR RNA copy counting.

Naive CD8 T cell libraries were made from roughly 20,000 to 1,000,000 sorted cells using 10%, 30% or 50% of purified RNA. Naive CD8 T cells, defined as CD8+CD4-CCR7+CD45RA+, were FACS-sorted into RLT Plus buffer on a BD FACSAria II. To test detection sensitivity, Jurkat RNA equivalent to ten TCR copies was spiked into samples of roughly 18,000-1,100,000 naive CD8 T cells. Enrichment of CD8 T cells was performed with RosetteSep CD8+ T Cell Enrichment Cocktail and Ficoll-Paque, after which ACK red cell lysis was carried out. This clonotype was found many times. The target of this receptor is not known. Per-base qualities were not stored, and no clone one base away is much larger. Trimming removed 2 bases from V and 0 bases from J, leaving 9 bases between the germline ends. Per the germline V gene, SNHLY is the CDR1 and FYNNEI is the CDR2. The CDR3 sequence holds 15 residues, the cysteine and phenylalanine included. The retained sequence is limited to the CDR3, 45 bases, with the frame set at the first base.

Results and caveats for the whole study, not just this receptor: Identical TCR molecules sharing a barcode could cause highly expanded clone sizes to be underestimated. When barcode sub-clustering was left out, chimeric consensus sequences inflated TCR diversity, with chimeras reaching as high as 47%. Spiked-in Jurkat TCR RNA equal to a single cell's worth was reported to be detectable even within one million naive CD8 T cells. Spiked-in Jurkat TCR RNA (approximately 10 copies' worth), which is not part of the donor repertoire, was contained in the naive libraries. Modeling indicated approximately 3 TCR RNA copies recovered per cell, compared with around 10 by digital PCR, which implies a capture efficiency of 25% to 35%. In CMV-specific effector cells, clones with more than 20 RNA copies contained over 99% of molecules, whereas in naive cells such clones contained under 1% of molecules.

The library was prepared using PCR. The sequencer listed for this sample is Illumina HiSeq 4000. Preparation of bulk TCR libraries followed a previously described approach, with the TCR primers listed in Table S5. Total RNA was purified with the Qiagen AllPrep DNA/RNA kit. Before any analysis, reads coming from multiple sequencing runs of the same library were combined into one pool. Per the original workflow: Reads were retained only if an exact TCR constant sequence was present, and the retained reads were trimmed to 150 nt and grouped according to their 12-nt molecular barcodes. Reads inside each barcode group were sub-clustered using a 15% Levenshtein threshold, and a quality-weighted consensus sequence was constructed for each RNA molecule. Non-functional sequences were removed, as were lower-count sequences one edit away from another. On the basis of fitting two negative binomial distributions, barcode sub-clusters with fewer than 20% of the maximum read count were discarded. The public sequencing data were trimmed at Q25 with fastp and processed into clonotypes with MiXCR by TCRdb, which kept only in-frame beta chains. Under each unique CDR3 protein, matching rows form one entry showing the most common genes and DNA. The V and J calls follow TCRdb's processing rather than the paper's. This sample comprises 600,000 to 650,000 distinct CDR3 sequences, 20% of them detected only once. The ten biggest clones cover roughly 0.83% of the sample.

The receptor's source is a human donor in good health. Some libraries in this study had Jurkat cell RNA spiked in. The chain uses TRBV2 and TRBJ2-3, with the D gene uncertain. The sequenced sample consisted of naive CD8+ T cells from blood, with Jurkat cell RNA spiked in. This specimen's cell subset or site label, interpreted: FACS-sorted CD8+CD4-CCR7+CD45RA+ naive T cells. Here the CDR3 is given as CASSEHGASTDTQYF. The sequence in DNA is TGTGCCAGCAGTGAACACGGCGCTAGCACAGATACGCAGTATTTT.